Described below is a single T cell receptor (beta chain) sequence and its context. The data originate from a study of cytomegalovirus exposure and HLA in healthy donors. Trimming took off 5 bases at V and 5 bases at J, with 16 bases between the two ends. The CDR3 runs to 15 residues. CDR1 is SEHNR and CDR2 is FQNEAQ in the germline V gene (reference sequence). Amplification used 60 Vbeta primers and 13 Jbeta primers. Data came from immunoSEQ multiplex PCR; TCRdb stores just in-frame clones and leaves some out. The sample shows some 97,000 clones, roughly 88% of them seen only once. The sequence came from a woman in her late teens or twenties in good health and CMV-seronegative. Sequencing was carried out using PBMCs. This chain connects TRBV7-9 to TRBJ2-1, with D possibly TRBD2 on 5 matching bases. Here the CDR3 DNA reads TGTGCCAGCAGCGGGCCTAGCTGGGCGAACAATGAGCAGTTCTTC. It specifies CASSGPSWANNEQFF.